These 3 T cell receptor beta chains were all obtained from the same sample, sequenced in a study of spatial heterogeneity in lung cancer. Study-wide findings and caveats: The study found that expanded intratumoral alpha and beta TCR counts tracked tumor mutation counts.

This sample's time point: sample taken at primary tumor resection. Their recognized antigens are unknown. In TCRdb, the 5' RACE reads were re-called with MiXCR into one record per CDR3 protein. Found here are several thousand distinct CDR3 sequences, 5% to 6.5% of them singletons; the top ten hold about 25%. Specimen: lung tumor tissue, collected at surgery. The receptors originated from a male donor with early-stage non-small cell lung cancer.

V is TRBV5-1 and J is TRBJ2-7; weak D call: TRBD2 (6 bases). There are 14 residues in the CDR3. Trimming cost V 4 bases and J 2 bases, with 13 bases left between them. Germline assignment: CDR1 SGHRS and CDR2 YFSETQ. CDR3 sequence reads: CASSRGAEAYEQYF. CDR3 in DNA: TGCGCCAGCAGCCGCGGGGCAGAGGCCTACGAGCAGTACTTC.

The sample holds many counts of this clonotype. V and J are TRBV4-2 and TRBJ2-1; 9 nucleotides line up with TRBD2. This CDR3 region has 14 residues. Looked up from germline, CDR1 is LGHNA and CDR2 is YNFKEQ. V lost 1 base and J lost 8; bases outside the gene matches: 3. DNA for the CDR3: TGTGCCAGCAGCCAAGGTTTAGCGGGGGATGAGCAGTTCTTC. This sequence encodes CASSQGLAGDEQFF.

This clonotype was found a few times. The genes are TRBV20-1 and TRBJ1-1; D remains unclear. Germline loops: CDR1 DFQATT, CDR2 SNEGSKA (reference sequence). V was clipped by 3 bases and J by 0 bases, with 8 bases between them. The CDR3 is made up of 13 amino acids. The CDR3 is CSARTQMNTEAFF. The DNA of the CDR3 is TGCAGTGCTAGGACTCAGATGAACACTGAAGCTTTCTTT.